Below, one T cell receptor (beta chain) is given with its context. The whole isolated RNA underwent reverse transcription, so sequencing captured expressed TCRB transcripts. The method was immunoSEQ multiplex PCR; TCRdb's version includes in-frame clones alone and lacks a portion of them. The sample lists approximately 140,000 clones, roughly 53% occurring once. These data belong to a study of beta chain features in type 1 diabetes. CD45RO/CCR7/CD25/CD127/CD95/CD27 staining was used to isolate CD4+ naive, central memory, regulatory and stem cell-like memory cells by sorting. Purity above 98% was achieved in all sorted populations. Between the trimmed V and J ends, which lost 5 bases and 6 bases, there was a span of 11 bases. The germline gives CDR1 SGHVS, CDR2 FQNEAQ. The length of the CDR3 is 12 residues.

The sample taken for sequencing was Tregs from blood. This chain uses TRBV7-8 with TRBJ2-7; D gene unclear. The receptor was isolated from a man aged 18 to 29 in good health. The CDR3 region is CASSAAFSEQYF. CDR3 coding DNA: TGTGCCAGCAGCGCGGCCTTTTCCGAGCAGTACTTC.